Listed here are 15 T cell receptor beta chains from one sample, sequenced in a study of blood T cell repertoires in COVID-19. This table comes from immunoSEQ multiplex PCR, and its TCRdb copy is limited to in-frame clones, with some not included. This table holds about 60,000 clones, 82% found once. The source material was peripheral blood. The receptor set was obtained from a man between 60 and 70 years old with acute or convalescent COVID-19.

V usage is TRBV24-1 and J usage is TRBJ2-1; 11 positions match TRBD1. Germline lookup yields CDR1 KGHDR and CDR2 SFDVKD. CDR3 size: 14 residues. V was pared by 8 bases and J by 8 bases, with 7 bases of the junction left unmatched. The CDR3 DNA is TGTGCCACCAACGGACAGGGGGCGTCCCATGAGCAGTTCTTC. Amino acid sequence: CATNGQGASHEQFF.

This chain links TRBV19 with TRBJ1-5; D possibly corresponds to TRBD1 (5 bases). CDR1 is LNHDA and CDR2 is SQIVND in the germline V gene (reference sequence). The V end was cut by 6 bases, the J end by 5 bases, with 20 bases between. CDR3 length: 16 amino acids. The CDR3 nucleotides are TGTGCCAGTAGCGTCCGATCAGGGCGGTTGTATCAGCCCCAGCATTTT. Translating gives CASSVRSGRLYQPQHF.

This chain uses TRBV5-5 with TRBJ2-3, with 11 bases aligning to TRBD2. Germline V gene data show CDR1 as SGHKS and CDR2 as YYEKEE (reference sequence). V was pared by 4 bases and J by 6 bases, with 10 bases of the junction left unmatched. This CDR3 contains 16 residues. CDR3: CASSPRLAGLLDTQYF. Written as DNA, the CDR3 is TGTGCCAGCAGCCCTCGACTAGCGGGGCTTCTGGATACGCAGTATTTT.

V gene TRBV9 combines with J gene TRBJ1-1; D is unclear. This CDR3 is built from 14 residues. The germline CDR1 and CDR2 sequences are SGDLS and YYNGEE. The germline V and J ends were trimmed by 0 bases and 1 base, with 7 bases remaining between them. In DNA, the CDR3 is TGTGCCAGCAGCGTAGCCGGAGGGAACACTGAAGCTTTCTTT. Translating gives CASSVAGGNTEAFF.

CDR3 in amino acids: CASSSGGMAFF. In nucleotides, the CDR3 is TGTGCCAGCAGTTCAGGGGGGATGGCTTTCTTT. The chain couples TRBV2 to TRBJ1-1; 7 bases line up with TRBD1. Looked up from germline, CDR1 is SNHLY and CDR2 is FYNNEI. V lost 5 bases, J lost 11 bases, and 5 bases stayed unmatched. This CDR3 is 11 amino acids long.

The sample holds a few counts of this clone. The J gene is TRBJ2-1, the V gene TRBV7-3; 7 bases are shared with TRBD2. Germline V gene lookup returns CDR1 SGHTA and CDR2 FQGTGA. There are 14 residues in the CDR3. V shed 2 bases and J 5 bases; nucleotides not matched to a gene: 3. In DNA, the CDR3 is TGTGCCAGCAGCTTAGCGGGGGTTAACAATGAGCAGTTCTTC. This sequence encodes CASSLAGVNNEQFF.

The genes are TRBV29-1 and TRBJ1-2; no clear D gene. The CDR3 totals 12 residues. The V gene's germline CDR1 is SQVTM and CDR2 ANQGSEA. Between the trimmed V and J ends, which lost 4 bases and 0 bases, there was a span of 6 bases. CDR3 sequence: CSVASTNYGYTF. In nucleotides, the CDR3 is TGCAGCGTTGCCAGTACTAACTATGGCTACACCTTC. Full variable domain (outside the CDR3, taken from reference TRBV29-1 and TRBJ1-2): SAVISQKPSRDICQRGTSLTIQCQVDSQVTMMFWYRQQPGQSLTLIATANQGSEATYESGFVIDKFPISRPNLTFSTLTVSNMSPEDSSIYLCSVASTNYGYTFGSGTRLTVV.

This chain uses TRBV30 with TRBJ1-1; D is undetermined. V lost 2 bases, J lost 6 bases, and 10 bases lay in between. The CDR3 covers 12 residues. Germline loops: CDR1 GTSNPN, CDR2 SVGIG (reference sequence). The chain's CDR3 is CAWSPGRSEAFF. CDR3 coding DNA: TGTGCCTGGAGTCCTGGTAGATCTGAAGCTTTCTTT.

The chain couples TRBV25-1 to TRBJ1-1; no reliable D call. The germline V gene encodes CDR1 MGHDK and CDR2 SYGVNS. Trimming removed 5 bases from V and 4 bases from J, with 11 bases in between. The CDR3 spans 13 residues. CDR3 residues: CASSPSSATEAFF. CDR3 nucleotides: TGTGCCAGCAGTCCCAGTTCCGCCACTGAAGCTTTCTTT.

The chain joins TRBV24-1 to TRBJ2-7; TRBD1 aligns across 7 bases. V gave up 3 bases and J gave up 7 bases; unmatched junction bases: 8. The CDR3 spans 14 residues. Germline CDR1 reads KGHDR; CDR2 reads SFDVKD. The CDR3: CATSDPRTGLEQYF. In DNA form, the CDR3 reads TGTGCCACCAGTGATCCCCGGACAGGTCTTGAGCAGTACTTC.

The genes are TRBV11-2 and TRBJ2-2, with D possibly matching TRBD2 (5 bases). Trimming left V 7 bases short and J 5 bases short, with 8 bases between. The CDR3 runs to 12 residues. Looked up from germline, CDR1 is SGHAT and CDR2 is FQNNGV. The DNA for the CDR3 is TGTGCCAGCATGGCGGGTACCGGGGAGCTGTTTTTT. Residues: CASMAGTGELFF.

The chain carries TRBV6-2 or TRBV6-3 and TRBJ2-3, with 11 positions matching TRBD2. J lost 0 bases, V lost 2 bases, and 7 bases had no gene match. The germline V gene has CDR1 MNHEY and CDR2 SVGEGT. This CDR3 spans 18 amino acids. The CDR3 spells CASSYTPSGGTSTDTQYF. The CDR3 DNA reads as TGTGCCAGCAGTTACACCCCTAGCGGGGGGACTAGCACAGATACGCAGTATTTT.

The chain couples TRBV4-2 to TRBJ2-3, with 14 bases aligning to TRBD2. The CDR3 covers 18 residues. V shed 1 base and J 1 base; nucleotides not matched to a gene: 4. Germline V gives CDR1 LGHNA, CDR2 YNFKEQ. The CDR3 here is CASSQGLAGGPGTDTQYF. The CDR3 nucleotides read TGTGCCAGCAGCCAAGGACTAGCGGGGGGGCCCGGCACAGATACGCAGTATTTT.

This clone was recorded a few times. The chain combines TRBV18 with TRBJ1-5; 9 bases match TRBD1. The CDR3 sequence is 15 residues long. CDR1 and CDR2 from the germline V gene are KGHSH and LQKENI. V was pared by 3 bases and J by 6 bases, with 6 bases of the junction left unmatched. CDR3 sequence reads: CASSPTQGAGQPQHF. In nucleotides, the CDR3 is TGTGCCAGCTCACCGACACAGGGGGCTGGTCAGCCCCAGCATTTT.

The chain links TRBV27 to TRBJ1-2; 8 bases fit TRBD1. The trim removed 8 bases at V and 3 bases at J, leaving 17 bases unmatched. Germline V gene sequence: CDR1 MNHEY, CDR2 SMNVEV (reference sequence). This CDR3 has 17 residues. CDR3 residues: CASGGEDRGKEYYGYTF. The DNA of the CDR3 is TGTGCCAGCGGGGGGGAAGACAGGGGCAAGGAGTACTATGGCTACACCTTC.